Sequencing of this T cell receptor (beta chain) was carried out in a study of identical twins. Whole-study findings and limits: Within cord blood, abundant beta clonotypes carried fewer insertions, but memory repertoires showed no such trend. Beta out-of-frame sequences showed weaker excess twin sharing. Within twin pairs, the out-of-frame alpha sequences they shared showed excess low generation probability.

Template switching added a universal primer binding site, and final cDNA carried unique molecular identifiers. In TCRdb, the 5' RACE reads were re-called with MiXCR into one record per CDR3 protein. The sample comprises hundreds of thousands of distinct CDR3 sequences, over 5% of which are singletons, and approximately 2% rests with the top ten. This clonotype was picked up many times. The antigen remains undetermined. The germline gives CDR1 SNHLY, CDR2 FYNNEI. The CDR3 loop spans 14 amino acids. The junction had 5 bases not matched to a gene; V was cut back by 4 bases and J by 7 bases. The specimen was naive T cells sorted from blood. The receptor was isolated from a man between 18 and 35 years old in good health. The V gene is TRBV2, the J gene TRBJ2-2; 8 nucleotides agree with TRBD2. CDR3 DNA: TGTGCCAGCAGTGTCCTTACTAGCGGCGGGGAGCTGTTTTTT. It yields the protein CASSVLTSGGELFF.